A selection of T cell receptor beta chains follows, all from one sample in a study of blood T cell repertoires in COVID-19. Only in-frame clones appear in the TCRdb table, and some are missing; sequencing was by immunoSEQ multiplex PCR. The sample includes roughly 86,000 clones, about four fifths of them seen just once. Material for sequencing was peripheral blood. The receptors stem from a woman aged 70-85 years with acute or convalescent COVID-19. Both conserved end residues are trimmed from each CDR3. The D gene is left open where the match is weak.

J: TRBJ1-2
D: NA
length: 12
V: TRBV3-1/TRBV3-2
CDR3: ASSLNPGLYGYT

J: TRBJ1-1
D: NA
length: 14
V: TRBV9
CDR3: ASSVVGSGRLTEAF

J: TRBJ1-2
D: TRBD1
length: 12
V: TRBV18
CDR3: ASSRGTAGDGYT

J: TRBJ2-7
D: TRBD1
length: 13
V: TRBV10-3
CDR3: AISEGQGDPYEQY

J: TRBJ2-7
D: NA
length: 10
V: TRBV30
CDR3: AWGSYSYEQY

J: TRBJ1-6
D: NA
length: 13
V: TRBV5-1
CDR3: ASSLVPSGDSPLH

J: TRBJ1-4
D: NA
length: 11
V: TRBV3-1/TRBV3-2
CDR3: ASSQGQVEKLF

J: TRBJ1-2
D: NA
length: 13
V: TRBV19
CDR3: ASSPWRRVDYGYT

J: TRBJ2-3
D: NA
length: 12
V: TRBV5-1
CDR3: ASSLKGAQDTQY

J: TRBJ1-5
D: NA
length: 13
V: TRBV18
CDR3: ASSRLGQIDQPQH

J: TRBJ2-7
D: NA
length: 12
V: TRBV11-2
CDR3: ASSLRQGLYEQY

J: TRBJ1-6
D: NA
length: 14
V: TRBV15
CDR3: ATSRDRGIGSSPLH

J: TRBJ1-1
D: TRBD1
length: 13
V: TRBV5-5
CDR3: ASSMAPGQGAEAF

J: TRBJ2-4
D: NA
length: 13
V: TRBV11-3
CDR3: ASSLGAGNGNIQY

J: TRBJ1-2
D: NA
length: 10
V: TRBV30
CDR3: AWSVVTGGYT

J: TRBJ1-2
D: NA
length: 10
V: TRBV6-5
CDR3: ASMGGNYGYT

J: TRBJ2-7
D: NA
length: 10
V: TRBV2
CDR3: ASRDFHYEQY

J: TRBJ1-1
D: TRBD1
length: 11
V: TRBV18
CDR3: ASSPTGFTEAF

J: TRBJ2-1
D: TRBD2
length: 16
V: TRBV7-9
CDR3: ASSPTSGEPIPRNEQF

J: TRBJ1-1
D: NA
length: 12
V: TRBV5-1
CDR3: ASSFSGGNTEAF

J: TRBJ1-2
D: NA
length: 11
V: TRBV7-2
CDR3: ASSLVGGDGYT

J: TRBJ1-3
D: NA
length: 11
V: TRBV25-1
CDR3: ASSEPGGNTIY

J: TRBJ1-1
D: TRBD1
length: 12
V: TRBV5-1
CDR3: ASREDRGPTEAF